This T cell receptor (beta chain) was obtained from a study of T cell responses to AZD1222 COVID-19 vaccine (dated by TCRdb to about 2021). Regarding the study in general: AZD1222 recipients given second doses at about 4 weeks or at about 12 weeks were pooled, since spike-specific TCR depth and breadth were not found to differ between the two schedules. TCR sequencing was performed for more than 230 trial participants, of whom 207 were given two doses of AZD1222 and approximately 26 were given two doses of MenACWY control vaccine. Trial participants were enrolled by age into 18-55, 56-69 and 70-plus year subgroups, with roughly 160, 29 and 62 TCR-sequenced participants respectively. General study outcomes and caveats: Most participants were white British and females outnumbered males, and the authors suggested that clonal diversity may have been underestimated. After two AZD1222 doses, both the breadth and the depth of spike-specific TCRs were significantly higher than at day 0 and than in MenACWY recipients. Vaccine-associated CD4 TCRs spanned the whole spike protein, with dominant responses in regions 160-218 and 743-854. The 56-69-year group was small, and its depth increase did not reach significance, likely because of low power. Epitopes outside the regions mutated in the B.1.351 and B.1.1.7 variants were reportedly recognized by nearly half of the unique spike-specific TCRs. Conclusions about previously exposed vaccinees were limited because only a handful of AZD1222 recipients were SARS-CoV-2 seropositive at baseline. Because no day 14 peak-response samples were available, repertoires were characterized only after the peak T cell response.

The time point label corresponds to: baseline before first vaccination. The vaccinee samples were drawn from two UK trials, COV001 and COV002, one of which was a single-blind randomized controlled phase 2/3 trial testing AZD1222 (ChAdOx1 nCoV-19) in healthy adults. For TCRbeta chain sequencing, PBMC samples from trial participants were taken at day 0 and at day 28 after the second dose. The CDR3 regions of human TCRbeta chains were subjected to immunosequencing. In the original analysis: TCRs in the repertoires were matched against a reference library of SARS-CoV-2-specific TCRs that had been generated with the MIRA antigen-specificity platform. Breadth was defined as the fraction of unique TCRs that were SARS-CoV-2-associated. Depth was defined as the fraction of total T cells that were SARS-CoV-2-associated. Using the MIRA data, each spike-specific TCR was assigned both to the spike region to which the TCR was reactive and to a CD4 or CD8 class. Log10-transformed breadth and depth values were compared by one-way ANOVA with Sidak's multiple comparisons tests. TCRdb re-hosts the immuneACCESS table, in-frame sequences only. Its copies lack some clones; in the studies checked, an unresolved V gene accounts for under half of them, and the cause for the rest is not known. Clonal size and the V and J genes are those of that table, whereas D and trimming came from the DNA. The sample table holds about 130,000 clones, of which 85% to 95% were seen once. The ten largest clones add up to around 6.6% of the sample.

Trimming costs V 3 bases and J 5 bases, and their ends lie 21 bases apart. CDR1 and CDR2 are drawn from the germline V gene (reference sequence): SGHNT, YYREEE. Inclusive of the bounding cysteine and phenylalanine, the CDR3 is 17 residues long. Only the CDR3 DNA is retained, 51 bases long and in frame from the first base. Notes on this clone: Which antigen it targets is not known. Within one base of it there is no much larger clone, and no base qualities were kept.

The material was peripheral blood, obtained on day 0 of AZD1222 vaccination. The rearranged chain carries TRBV5-4 and TRBJ1-5; the D segment could be TRBD1, given 6 matching bases. The TCR comes from an adult in good health. This receptor carries the CDR3 CASSSASQGGGDQPQHF. The DNA sequence is as follows: TGTGCCAGCAGCTCCGCATCACAGGGTGGGGGAGATCAGCCCCAGCATTTT.